This T cell receptor beta chain was observed in a study of chemoradiotherapy in HPV16-positive cancers. The table came from immunoSEQ multiplex PCR; TCRdb's copy has only in-frame clones and leaves some out. Among about 20,000 clones listed, approximately 89% were seen once. Repeated repertoire sampling spanned the course of chemoradiotherapy. The sequencing used blood, collected from a patient who underwent chemoradiotherapy. This TCR was sampled from a human donor with HPV-associated anogenital cancer.

CDR3 loop: CASSRTRGEKLFF. CDR3 DNA: TGTGCCAGCAGCCGTACGAGAGGTGAAAAACTGTTTTTT. The rearrangement joins TRBV6-5 to TRBJ1-4, with D uncertain. Germline V CDR1 and CDR2: MNHEY, SVGAGI. The CDR3 is 13 residues long. Trimming pared 6 bases from V and 7 bases from J, leaving 12 bases between.